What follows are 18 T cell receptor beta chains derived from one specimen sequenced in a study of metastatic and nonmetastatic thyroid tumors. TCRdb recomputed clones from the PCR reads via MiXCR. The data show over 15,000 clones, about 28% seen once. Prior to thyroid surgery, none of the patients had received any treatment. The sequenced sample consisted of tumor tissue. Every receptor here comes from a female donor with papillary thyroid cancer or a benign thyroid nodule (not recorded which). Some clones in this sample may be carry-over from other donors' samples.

CDR3 residues: CSVGRGGYNEQFF. DNA for the CDR3: TGCAGTGTGGGCAGGGGTGGGTACAATGAGCAGTTCTTC. The chain combines TRBV20-1 with TRBJ2-1, with TRBD1 as a possible D gene (6 bases). CDR1 and CDR2 (germline): DFQATT, SNEGSKA (reference sequence). V was shortened by 7 bases and J by 4 bases, with 14 bases between the two germline ends. This CDR3 is built from 13 residues.

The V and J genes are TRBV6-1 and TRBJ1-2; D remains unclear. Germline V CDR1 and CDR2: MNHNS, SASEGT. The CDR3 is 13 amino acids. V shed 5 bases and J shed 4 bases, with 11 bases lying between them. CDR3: CASSPVVSYGYTF. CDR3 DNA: TGTGCCAGCAGTCCAGTAGTCAGCTATGGCTACACCTTC.

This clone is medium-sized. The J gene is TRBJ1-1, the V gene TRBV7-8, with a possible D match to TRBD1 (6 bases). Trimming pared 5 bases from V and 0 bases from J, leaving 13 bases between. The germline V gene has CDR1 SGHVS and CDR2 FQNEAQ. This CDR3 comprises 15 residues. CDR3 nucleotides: TGTGCCAGCAGCCGTTACAGGGACATGAACACTGAAGCTTTCTTT. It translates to CASSRYRDMNTEAFF.

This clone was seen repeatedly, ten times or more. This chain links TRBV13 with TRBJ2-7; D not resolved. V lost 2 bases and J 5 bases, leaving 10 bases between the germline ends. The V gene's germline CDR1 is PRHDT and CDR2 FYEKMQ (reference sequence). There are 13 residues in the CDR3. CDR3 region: CASSLRSPDEQYF. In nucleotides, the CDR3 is TGTGCCAGCAGCTTAAGGAGCCCCGACGAGCAGTACTTC.

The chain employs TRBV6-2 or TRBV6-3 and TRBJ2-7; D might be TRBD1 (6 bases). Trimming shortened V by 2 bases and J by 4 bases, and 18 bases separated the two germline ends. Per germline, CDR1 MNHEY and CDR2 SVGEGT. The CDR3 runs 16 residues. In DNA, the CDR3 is TGTGCCAGCAGTTACCCTCGGACAGCCTTAGGATACGAGCAGTACTTC. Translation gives CASSYPRTALGYEQYF.

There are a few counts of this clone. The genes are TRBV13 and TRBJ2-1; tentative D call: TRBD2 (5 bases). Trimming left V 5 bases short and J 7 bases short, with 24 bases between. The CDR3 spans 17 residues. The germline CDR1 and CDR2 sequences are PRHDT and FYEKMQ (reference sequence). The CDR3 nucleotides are TGTGCCAGCAGCCCCGGATTAGAGCGGTTAGACGGGAATGAGCAGTTCTTC. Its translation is CASSPGLERLDGNEQFF. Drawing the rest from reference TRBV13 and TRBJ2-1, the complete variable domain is AAGVIQSPRHLIKEKRETATLKCYPIPRHDTVYWYQQGPGQDPQFLISFYEKMQSDKGSIPDRFSAQQFSDYHSELNMSSLELGDSALYFCASSPGLERLDGNEQFFGPGTRLTVL.

Here the CDR3 DNA reads TGTGCCAGCAGTTTAGCCCGGATCTATGGCTACACCTTC. The encoded protein is CASSLARIYGYTF. The rearrangement uses TRBV12-3 or TRBV12-4 and TRBJ1-2; D gene ambiguous. Between the trimmed V and J ends, which lost 0 bases and 4 bases, there was a span of 6 bases. This CDR3 has 13 residues.

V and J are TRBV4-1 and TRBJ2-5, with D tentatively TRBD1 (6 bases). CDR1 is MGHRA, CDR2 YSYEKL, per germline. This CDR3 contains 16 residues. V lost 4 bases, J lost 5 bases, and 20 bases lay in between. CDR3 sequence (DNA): TGCGCCAGCAGCCTCACCCCGGTACAGGGCGAGGAGACCCAGTACTTC. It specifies CASSLTPVQGEETQYF.

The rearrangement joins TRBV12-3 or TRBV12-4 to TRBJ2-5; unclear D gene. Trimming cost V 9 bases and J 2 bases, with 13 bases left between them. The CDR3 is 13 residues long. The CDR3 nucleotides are TGTGCCAGTTATCTCCTAGGACAAGAGACCCAGTACTTC. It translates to CASYLLGQETQYF.

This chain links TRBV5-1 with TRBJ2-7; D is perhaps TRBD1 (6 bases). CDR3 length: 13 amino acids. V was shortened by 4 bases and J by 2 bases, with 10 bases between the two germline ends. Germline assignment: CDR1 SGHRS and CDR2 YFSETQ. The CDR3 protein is CASSRTATYEQYF. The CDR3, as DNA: TGCGCCAGCAGCCGGACAGCTACCTACGAGCAGTACTTC.

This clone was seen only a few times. The CDR3: CASSYGDLWSYEQYF. The CDR3 DNA follows: TGCGCCAGCAGCTACGGGGATCTTTGGTCCTACGAGCAGTACTTC. The chain has TRBV5-1 and TRBJ2-7; tentative D call: TRBD2 (5 bases). This CDR3 has 15 amino acids. V gave up 3 bases and J gave up 1 base, with 14 bases separating them. Germline CDR1 SGHRS, CDR2 YFSETQ.

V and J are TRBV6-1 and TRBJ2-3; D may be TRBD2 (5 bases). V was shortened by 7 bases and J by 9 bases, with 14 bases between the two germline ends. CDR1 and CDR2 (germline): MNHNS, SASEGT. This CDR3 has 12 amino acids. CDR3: CASMRAIQTQYF. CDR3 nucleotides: TGTGCCAGCATGAGGGCTATTCAAACGCAGTATTTT.

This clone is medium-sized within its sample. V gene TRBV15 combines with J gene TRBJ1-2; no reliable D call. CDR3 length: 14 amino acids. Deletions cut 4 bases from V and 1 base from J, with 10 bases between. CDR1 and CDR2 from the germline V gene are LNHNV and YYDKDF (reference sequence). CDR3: CATSMDVLNYGYTF. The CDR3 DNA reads TGTGCCACCAGCATGGACGTACTTAACTATGGCTACACCTTC.

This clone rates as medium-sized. The CDR3 protein is CASSLKMSEGSDGYTF. The CDR3 coding sequence is TGTGCCAGCAGTTTAAAAATGAGTGAGGGGAGTGATGGCTACACCTTC. This chain links TRBV27 with TRBJ1-2; weak D call: TRBD1 (5 bases). V was shortened by 2 bases and J by 6 bases, with 19 bases between the two germline ends. CDR3 length equals 16 residues. Germline V gene data show CDR1 as MNHEY and CDR2 as SMNVEV (reference sequence).

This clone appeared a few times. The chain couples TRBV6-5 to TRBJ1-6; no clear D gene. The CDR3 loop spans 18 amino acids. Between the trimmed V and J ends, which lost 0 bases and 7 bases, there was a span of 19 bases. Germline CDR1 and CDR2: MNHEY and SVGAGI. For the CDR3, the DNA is TGTGCCAGCAGTTACTCGATAGGCCCCGGGTTCGGGAATTCACCCCTCCACTTT. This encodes CASSYSIGPGFGNSPLHF.

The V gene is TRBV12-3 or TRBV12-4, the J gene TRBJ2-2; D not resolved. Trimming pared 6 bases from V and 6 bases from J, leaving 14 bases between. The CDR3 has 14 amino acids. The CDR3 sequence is CASRPKGGSGELFF. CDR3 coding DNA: TGTGCCAGCAGACCTAAGGGCGGATCCGGGGAGCTGTTTTTT.

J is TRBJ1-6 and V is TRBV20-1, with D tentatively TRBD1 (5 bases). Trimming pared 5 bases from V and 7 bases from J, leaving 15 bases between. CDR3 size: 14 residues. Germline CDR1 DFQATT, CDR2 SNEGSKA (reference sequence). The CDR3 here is CSAPAGTQNSPLHF. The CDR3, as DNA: TGCAGTGCTCCCGCCGGGACGCAAAATTCACCCCTCCACTTT.

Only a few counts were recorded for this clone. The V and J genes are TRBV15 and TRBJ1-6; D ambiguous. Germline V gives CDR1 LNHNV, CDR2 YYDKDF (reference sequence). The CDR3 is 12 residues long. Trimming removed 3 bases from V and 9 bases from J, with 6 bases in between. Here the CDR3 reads CATSSPISPLHF. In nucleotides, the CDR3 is TGTGCCACCAGCAGCCCAATTTCACCCCTCCACTTT.